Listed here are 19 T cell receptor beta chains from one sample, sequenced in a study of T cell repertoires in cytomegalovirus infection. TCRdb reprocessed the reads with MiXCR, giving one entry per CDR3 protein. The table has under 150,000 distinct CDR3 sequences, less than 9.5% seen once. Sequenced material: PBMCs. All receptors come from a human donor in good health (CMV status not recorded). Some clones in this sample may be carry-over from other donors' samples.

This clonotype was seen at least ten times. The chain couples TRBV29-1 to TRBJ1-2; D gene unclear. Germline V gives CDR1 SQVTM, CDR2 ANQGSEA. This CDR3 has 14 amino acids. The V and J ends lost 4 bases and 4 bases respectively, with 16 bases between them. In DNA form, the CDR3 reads TGCAGCGTTGTCGGATTTTTCAGCTCCTATGGCTACACCTTC. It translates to CSVVGFFSSYGYTF.

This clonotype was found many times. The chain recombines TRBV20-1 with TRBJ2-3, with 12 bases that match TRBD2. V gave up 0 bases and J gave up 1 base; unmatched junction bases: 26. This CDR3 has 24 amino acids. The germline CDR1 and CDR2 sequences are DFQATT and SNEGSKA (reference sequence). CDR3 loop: CSARDRGLGRTPSGGASGTDTQYF. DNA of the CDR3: TGCAGTGCTAGAGATCGTGGGTTGGGGCGTACCCCTAGCGGGGGGGCCTCGGGCACAGATACGCAGTATTTT.

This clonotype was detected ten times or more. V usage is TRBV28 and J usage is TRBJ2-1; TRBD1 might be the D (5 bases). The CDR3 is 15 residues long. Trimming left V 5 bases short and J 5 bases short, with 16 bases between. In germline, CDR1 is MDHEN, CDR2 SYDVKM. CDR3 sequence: CASSHRFRQNNEQFF. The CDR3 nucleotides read TGTGCCAGCAGTCACCGTTTCCGACAGAACAATGAGCAGTTCTTC.

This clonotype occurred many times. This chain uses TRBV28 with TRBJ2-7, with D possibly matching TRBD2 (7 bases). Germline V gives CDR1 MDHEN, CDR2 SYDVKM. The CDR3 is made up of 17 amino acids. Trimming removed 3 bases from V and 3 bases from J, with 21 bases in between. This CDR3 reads CASSFSVTRGAGYEQYF. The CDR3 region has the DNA TGTGCCAGCAGTTTCTCTGTGACTCGGGGGGCAGGCTACGAGCAGTACTTC. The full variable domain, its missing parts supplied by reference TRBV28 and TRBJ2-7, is DVKVTQSSRYLVKRTGEKVFLECVQDMDHENMFWYRQDPGLGLRLIYFSYDVKMKEKGDIPEGYSVSREKKERFSLILESASTNQTSMYLCASSFSVTRGAGYEQYFGPGTRLTVT.

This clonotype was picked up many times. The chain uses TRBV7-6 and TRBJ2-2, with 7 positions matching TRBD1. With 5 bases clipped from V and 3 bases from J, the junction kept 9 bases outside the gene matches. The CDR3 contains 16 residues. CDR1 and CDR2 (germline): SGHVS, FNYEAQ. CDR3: CASSIFPGQHTGELFF. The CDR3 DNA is TGTGCCAGCAGCATCTTCCCGGGACAGCACACCGGGGAGCTGTTTTTT.

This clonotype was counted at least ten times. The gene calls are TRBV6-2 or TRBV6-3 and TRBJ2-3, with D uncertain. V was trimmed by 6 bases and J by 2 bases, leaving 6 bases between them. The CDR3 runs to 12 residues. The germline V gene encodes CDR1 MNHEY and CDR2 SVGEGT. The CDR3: CASSPTTDTQYF. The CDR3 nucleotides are TGTGCCAGCAGCCCCACCACAGATACGCAGTATTTT.

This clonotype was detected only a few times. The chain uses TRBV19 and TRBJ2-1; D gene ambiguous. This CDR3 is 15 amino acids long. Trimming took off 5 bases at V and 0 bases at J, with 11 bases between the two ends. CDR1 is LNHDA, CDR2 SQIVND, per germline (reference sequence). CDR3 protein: CASSVQWGSYNEQFF. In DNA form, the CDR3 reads TGTGCCAGTAGTGTCCAATGGGGCTCCTACAATGAGCAGTTCTTC.

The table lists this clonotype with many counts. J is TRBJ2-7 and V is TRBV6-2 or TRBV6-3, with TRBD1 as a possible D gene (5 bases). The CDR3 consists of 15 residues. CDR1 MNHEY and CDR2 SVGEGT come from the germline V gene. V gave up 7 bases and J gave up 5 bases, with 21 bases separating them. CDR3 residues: CASTNRPDAGNEQYF. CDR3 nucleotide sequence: TGTGCCAGCACCAACCGTCCGGACGCAGGGAACGAGCAGTACTTC.

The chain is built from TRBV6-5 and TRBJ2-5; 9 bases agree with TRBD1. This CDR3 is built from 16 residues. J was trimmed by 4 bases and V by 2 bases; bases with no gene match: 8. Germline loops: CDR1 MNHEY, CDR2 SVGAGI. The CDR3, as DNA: TGTGCCAGCAGTTACCCCTCTACAGGGGGCCGAGAGACCCAGTACTTC. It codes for CASSYPSTGGRETQYF.

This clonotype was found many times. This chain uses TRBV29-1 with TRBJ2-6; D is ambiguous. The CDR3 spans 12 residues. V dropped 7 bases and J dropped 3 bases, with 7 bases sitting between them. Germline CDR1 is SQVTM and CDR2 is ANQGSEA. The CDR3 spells CSAEVGANVLTF. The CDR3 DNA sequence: TGCAGCGCTGAGGTTGGGGCCAACGTCCTGACTTTC.

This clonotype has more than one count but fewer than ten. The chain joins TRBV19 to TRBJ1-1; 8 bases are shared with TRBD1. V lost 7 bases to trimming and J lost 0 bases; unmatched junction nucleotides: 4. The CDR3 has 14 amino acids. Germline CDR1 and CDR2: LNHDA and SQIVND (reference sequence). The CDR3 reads CASNRDRMNTEAFF. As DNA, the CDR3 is TGTGCCAGTAACCGGGACAGGATGAACACTGAAGCTTTCTTT.

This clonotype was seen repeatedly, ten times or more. This chain's CDR3 is CSARDGTGTNEKLFF. The DNA of the CDR3 is TGCAGTGCTAGAGATGGGACAGGGACTAATGAAAAACTGTTTTTT. The chain carries TRBV20-1 and TRBJ1-4, with 9 bases that match TRBD1. Germline trimming cut 0 bases from V and 2 bases from J; bases unmatched to any gene: 1. This CDR3 has 15 residues. Germline CDR1 reads DFQATT; CDR2 reads SNEGSKA (reference sequence).

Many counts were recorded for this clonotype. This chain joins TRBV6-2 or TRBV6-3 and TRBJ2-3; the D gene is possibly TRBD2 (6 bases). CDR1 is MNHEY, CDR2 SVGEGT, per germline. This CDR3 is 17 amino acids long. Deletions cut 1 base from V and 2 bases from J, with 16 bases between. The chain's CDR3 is CASSYLAGGTPTDTQYF. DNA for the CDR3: TGTGCCAGCAGTTACTTGGCTGGAGGGACCCCCACAGATACGCAGTATTTT.

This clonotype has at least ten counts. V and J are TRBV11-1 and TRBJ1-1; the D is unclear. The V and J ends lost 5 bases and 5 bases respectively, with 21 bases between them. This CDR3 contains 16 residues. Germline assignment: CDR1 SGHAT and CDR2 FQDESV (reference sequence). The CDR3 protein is CASSREGVLSGTEAFF. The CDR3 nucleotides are TGTGCCAGCAGCAGAGAAGGTGTCCTTTCGGGGACTGAAGCTTTCTTT.

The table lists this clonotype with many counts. The CDR3 loop is CSVGGGNTEAFF. The CDR3 coding sequence is TGCAGCGTCGGGGGGGGGAACACTGAAGCTTTCTTT. This rearrangement joins TRBV29-1 to TRBJ1-1; D may be TRBD1 (5 bases). V was pared by 6 bases and J by 1 base, with 9 bases between. The CDR3 has 12 amino acids. CDR1 is SQVTM and CDR2 is ANQGSEA in the germline V gene.

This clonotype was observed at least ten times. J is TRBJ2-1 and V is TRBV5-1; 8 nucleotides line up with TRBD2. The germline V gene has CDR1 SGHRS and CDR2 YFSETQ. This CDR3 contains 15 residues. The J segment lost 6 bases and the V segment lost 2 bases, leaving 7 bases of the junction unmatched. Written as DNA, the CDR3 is TGCGCCAGCAGCTTAAGCGGGGGAGCCACCAATGAGCAGTTCTTC. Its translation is CASSLSGGATNEQFF.

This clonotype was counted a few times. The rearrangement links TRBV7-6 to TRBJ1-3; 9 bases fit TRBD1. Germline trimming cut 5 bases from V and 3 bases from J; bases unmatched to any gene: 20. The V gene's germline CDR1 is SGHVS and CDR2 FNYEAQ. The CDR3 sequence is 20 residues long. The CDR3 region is CASSAREVGTGPALGNTIYF. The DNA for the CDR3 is TGTGCCAGCAGCGCAAGGGAGGTCGGGACAGGGCCCGCACTTGGAAACACCATATATTTT.

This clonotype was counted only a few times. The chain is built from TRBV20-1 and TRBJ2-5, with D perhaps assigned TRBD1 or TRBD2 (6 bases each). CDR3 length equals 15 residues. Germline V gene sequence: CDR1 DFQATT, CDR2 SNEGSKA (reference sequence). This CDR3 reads CSNLIRGWGAETQYF. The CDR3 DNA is TGCAGCAACCTCATTAGGGGCTGGGGGGCTGAGACCCAGTACTTC.

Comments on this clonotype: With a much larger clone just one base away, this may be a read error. CDR3 region: CSAREHRQSSYEQYF. CDR3 nucleotide sequence: TGCAGTGCTAGAGAGCACAGACAAAGCTCCTACGAGCAGTACTTC. V usage is TRBV20-1 and J usage is TRBJ2-7; D ambiguous. Deletions cut 0 bases from V and 0 bases from J, with 12 bases between. The CDR3 sequence is 15 residues long. In germline, CDR1 is DFQATT, CDR2 SNEGSKA (reference sequence).